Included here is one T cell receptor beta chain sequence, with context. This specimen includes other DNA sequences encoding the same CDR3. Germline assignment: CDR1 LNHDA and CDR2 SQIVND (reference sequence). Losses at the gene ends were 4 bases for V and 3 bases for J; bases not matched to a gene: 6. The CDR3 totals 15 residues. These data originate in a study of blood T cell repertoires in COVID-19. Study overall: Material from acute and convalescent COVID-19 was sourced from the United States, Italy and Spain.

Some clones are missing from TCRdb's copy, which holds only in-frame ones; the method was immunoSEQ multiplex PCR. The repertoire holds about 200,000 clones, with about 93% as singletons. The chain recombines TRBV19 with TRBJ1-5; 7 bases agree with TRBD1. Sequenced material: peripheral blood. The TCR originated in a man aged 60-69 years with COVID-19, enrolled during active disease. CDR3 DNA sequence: TGTGCCAGTAGTACGTACAGGGGTTCCAATCAGCCCCAGCATTTT. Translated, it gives CASSTYRGSNQPQHF.